This T cell receptor (beta chain) was sequenced for a study of blood T cells in healthy people across ages. Alongside a J-beta primer mix, a sample-barcoded 5' primer served in a second PCR lasting about 7 to 12 cycles. TCRdb re-called the 5' RACE reads with MiXCR, one entry per CDR3 protein. The sample lists 1.5 million to 2 million distinct CDR3 sequences, roughly 30% seen once, with less than 9.5% in the top ten. The CDR3 totals 12 residues. V was trimmed by 5 bases and J by 10 bases, leaving 12 bases between them. Germline values: CDR1 SEHNR, CDR2 FQNEAQ (reference sequence). This clonotype originated in a woman between 25 and 40 years old in good health. Source material: blood. The chain combines TRBV7-9 with TRBJ2-1; D ambiguous. The CDR3 DNA follows: TGTGCCAGCAGCCTGGGTCAGACCGAGCAGTTCTTC. It yields the protein CASSLGQTEQFF.